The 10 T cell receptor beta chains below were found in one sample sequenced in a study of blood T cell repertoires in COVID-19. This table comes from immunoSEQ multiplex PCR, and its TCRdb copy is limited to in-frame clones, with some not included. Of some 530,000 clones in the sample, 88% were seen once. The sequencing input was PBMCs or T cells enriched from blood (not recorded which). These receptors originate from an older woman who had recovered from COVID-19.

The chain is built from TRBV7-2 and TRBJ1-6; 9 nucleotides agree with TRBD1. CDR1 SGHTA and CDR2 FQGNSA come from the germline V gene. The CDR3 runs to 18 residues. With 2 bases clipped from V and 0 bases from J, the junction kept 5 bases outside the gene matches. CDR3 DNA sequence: TGTGCCAGCAGCTTATGGGGACAGGGCAGCTCCTATAATTCACCCCTCCACTTT. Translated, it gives CASSLWGQGSSYNSPLHF.

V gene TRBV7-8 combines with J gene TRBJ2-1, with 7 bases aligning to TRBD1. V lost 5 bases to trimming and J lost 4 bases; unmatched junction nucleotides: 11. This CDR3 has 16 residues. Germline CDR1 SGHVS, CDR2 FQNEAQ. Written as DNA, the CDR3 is TGTGCCAGCAGCCAACGTTACGGGACAGAATACAATGAGCAGTTCTTC. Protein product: CASSQRYGTEYNEQFF.

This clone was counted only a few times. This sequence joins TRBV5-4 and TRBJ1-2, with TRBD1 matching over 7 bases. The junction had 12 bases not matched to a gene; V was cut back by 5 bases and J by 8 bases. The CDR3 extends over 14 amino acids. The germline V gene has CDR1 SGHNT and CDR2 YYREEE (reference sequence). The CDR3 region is CASRGSKGASGYTF. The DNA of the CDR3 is TGTGCCAGCAGGGGGTCGAAGGGGGCGTCAGGCTACACCTTC.

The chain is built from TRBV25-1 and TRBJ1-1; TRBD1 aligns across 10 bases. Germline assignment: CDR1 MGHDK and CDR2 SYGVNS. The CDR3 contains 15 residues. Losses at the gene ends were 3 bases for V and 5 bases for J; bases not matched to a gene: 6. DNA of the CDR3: TGTGCCAGCAGTGAGAGACAGGGGGCTAGGACTGAAGCTTTCTTT. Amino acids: CASSERQGARTEAFF.

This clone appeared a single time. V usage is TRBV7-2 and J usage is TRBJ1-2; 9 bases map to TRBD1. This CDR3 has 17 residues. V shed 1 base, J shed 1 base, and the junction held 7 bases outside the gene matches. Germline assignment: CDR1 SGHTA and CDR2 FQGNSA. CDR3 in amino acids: CASSLDAGTGFNYGYTF. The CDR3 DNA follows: TGTGCCAGCAGCTTAGATGCCGGGACAGGGTTTAACTATGGCTACACCTTC.

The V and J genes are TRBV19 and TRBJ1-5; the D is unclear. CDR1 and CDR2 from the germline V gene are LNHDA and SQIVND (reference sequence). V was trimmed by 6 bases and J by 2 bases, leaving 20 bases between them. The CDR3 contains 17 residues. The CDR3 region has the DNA TGTGCCAGTAGCCCCCGAGGGCACAATTGGGGCAATCAGCCCCAGCATTTT. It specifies CASSPRGHNWGNQPQHF.

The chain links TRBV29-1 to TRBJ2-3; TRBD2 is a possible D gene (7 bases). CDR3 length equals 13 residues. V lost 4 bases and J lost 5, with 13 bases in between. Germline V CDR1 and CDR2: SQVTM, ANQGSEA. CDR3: CSVGRGAQDTQYF. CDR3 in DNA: TGCAGCGTTGGCCGGGGGGCGCAAGATACGCAGTATTTT.

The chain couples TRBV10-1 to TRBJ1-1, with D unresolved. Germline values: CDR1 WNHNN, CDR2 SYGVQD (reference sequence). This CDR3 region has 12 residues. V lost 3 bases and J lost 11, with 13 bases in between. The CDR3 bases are TGCGCCAGCAGTGACAATATGGTCGGGGCTTTCTTT. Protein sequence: CASSDNMVGAFF.

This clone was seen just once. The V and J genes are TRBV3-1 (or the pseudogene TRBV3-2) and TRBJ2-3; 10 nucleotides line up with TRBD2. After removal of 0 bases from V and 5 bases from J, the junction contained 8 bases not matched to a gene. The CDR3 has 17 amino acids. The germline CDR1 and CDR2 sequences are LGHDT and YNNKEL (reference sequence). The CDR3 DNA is TGTGCCAGCAGCCAAGACCCCCCTAGCGGGGGCCTAGATACGCAGTATTTT. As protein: CASSQDPPSGGLDTQYF.

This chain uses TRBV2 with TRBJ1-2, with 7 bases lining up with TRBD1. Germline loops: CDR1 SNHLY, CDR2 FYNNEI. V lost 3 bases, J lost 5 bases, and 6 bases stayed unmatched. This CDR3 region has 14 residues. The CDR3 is CASSDRGQSYGYTF. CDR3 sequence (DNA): TGTGCCAGCAGTGATAGGGGACAGTCTTATGGCTACACCTTC.